What follows describes a single T cell receptor beta chain. The CDR3 is 16 amino acids. CDR1 and CDR2 (germline): LNHNV, YYDKDF (reference sequence). J lost 6 bases, V lost 1 base, and 8 bases had no gene match. The data belong to a study of blood T cell repertoires in COVID-19. Here immunoSEQ multiplex PCR was the method, and the copy in TCRdb shows in-frame clones only, minus some. This table has more than 150,000 clones, around nine tenths appearing once. Sequencing used peripheral blood. The receptor comes from a man in his sixties with COVID-19, enrolled during active disease. This chain uses TRBV15 with TRBJ2-1; 8 nucleotides line up with TRBD2. CDR3 region: CATSRGGGTKGNEQFF. CDR3 DNA sequence: TGTGCCACCAGCAGAGGCGGGGGGACTAAGGGCAATGAGCAGTTCTTC.